The 14 T cell receptor beta chains presented below share a single source sample, sequenced in a study of blood T cell repertoires in COVID-19. The method was immunoSEQ multiplex PCR; TCRdb's version includes in-frame clones alone and lacks a portion of them. The table records 100,000 to 120,000 clones, around 82% of them present only once. Material: peripheral blood. These receptors came from a woman in her fifties or sixties with acute or convalescent COVID-19.

The chain joins TRBV7-6 to TRBJ1-6; TRBD1 aligns across 8 bases. The ends lost 5 bases at V and 9 bases at J; junction bases unmatched: 9. Germline V gene lookup returns CDR1 SGHVS and CDR2 FNYEAQ. The CDR3 runs to 15 residues. The CDR3 here is CASSTRTGIGSPLHF. The CDR3 nucleotides are TGTGCCAGCAGCACCCGGACAGGGATCGGTTCACCCCTCCACTTT. Using reference TRBV7-6 and TRBJ1-6 for the parts outside the CDR3, the full variable domain is GAGVSQSPRYKVTKRGQDVALRCDPISGHVSLYWYRQALGQGPEFLTYFNYEAQQDKSGLPNDRFSAERPEGSISTLTIQRTEQRDSAMYRCASSTRTGIGSPLHFGNGTRLTVT.

This rearrangement joins TRBV2 to TRBJ1-6, with D hard to call. The germline CDR1 and CDR2 sequences are SNHLY and FYNNEI. The CDR3 extends over 16 amino acids. With 6 bases removed from V and 0 bases from J, the gap between germline ends came to 12 bases. CDR3 in DNA: TGTGCCAGCAGGGCAGACGGGAGCTCCTATAATTCACCCCTCCACTTT. Amino acid sequence: CASRADGSSYNSPLHF.

J is TRBJ2-5 and V is TRBV5-1; D ambiguous. The CDR3 has 15 residues. In germline, CDR1 is SGHRS, CDR2 YFSETQ. V was clipped by 1 base and J by 2 bases, with 12 bases between them. CDR3 amino acids: CASSLIDSSQETQYF. CDR3 bases: TGCGCCAGCAGCTTGATAGACTCGTCGCAAGAGACCCAGTACTTC.

The chain recombines TRBV4-2 with TRBJ1-2, with D unclear. This CDR3 is 18 amino acids long. The ends were cut back, 0 bases at V and 4 bases at J, with 21 bases in the middle. The germline gives CDR1 LGHNA, CDR2 YNFKEQ. The CDR3: CASSQDSVVDRYGYGYTF. The CDR3 DNA is TGTGCCAGCAGCCAAGATTCGGTTGTTGATCGGTACGGCTATGGCTACACCTTC.

V usage is TRBV2 and J usage is TRBJ1-2; D possibly corresponds to TRBD1 (6 bases). The germline gives CDR1 SNHLY, CDR2 FYNNEI. The V end lost 7 bases, the J end lost 4 bases, and 10 bases lay between the germline ends. CDR3 length: 12 residues. CDR3 in DNA: TGTGCCAGCACAGACAGGAGCTATGGCTACACCTTC. Its translation is CASTDRSYGYTF.

The rearrangement uses TRBV5-6 and TRBJ2-5, with D tentatively TRBD2 (6 bases). CDR1 is SGHDT and CDR2 is YYEEEE in the germline V gene. The V end was cut by 1 base, the J end by 2 bases, with 15 bases between. The CDR3 is 16 residues long. CDR3 in amino acids: CASSLWGSGLQETQYF. CDR3 nucleotide sequence: TGTGCCAGCAGCTTGTGGGGTAGCGGACTACAAGAGACCCAGTACTTC.

Ten or more counts support this clone. This chain connects TRBV13 to TRBJ1-1; D is unclear. The CDR3 has 14 residues. Trimming cost V 5 bases and J 1 base, with 11 bases left between them. Germline CDR1 PRHDT, CDR2 FYEKMQ (reference sequence). CDR3 residues: CASSARDTNTEAFF. The CDR3 coding sequence is TGTGCCAGCAGCGCGAGGGATACGAACACTGAAGCTTTCTTT. Looking up the rest from reference TRBV13 and TRBJ1-1 gives the full variable domain: AAGVIQSPRHLIKEKRETATLKCYPIPRHDTVYWYQQGPGQDPQFLISFYEKMQSDKGSIPDRFSAQQFSDYHSELNMSSLELGDSALYFCASSARDTNTEAFFGQGTRLTVV.

The J gene is TRBJ1-5, the V gene TRBV19; 8 bases align to TRBD1. Trimming removed 6 bases from V and 5 bases from J; junction bases left unmatched: 3. The CDR3 sequence is 13 residues long. Germline assignment: CDR1 LNHDA and CDR2 SQIVND (reference sequence). Here the CDR3 DNA reads TGTGCCAGTAGCGACAGGGGTTATCAGCCCCAGCATTTT. Protein: CASSDRGYQPQHF.

The chain joins TRBV9 to TRBJ2-1; tentative D call: TRBD2 (6 bases). The CDR3 loop spans 16 amino acids. V was cut by 3 bases and J by 9 bases, with 22 bases left in between. CDR1 and CDR2 (germline): SGDLS, YYNGEE. CDR3 residues: CASSEVSGGAGGEQFF. For the CDR3, the DNA is TGTGCCAGCAGCGAGGTCTCGGGCGGGGCGGGCGGTGAGCAGTTCTTC.

V usage is TRBV5-4 and J usage is TRBJ1-2; 10 bases match TRBD1. The germline gives CDR1 SGHNT, CDR2 YYREEE (reference sequence). V trimming: 0 bases; J trimming: 10 bases; junction bases outside the gene matches: 9. This CDR3 has 15 amino acids. CDR3 sequence reads: CASSLGQGAPGDYTF. In DNA, the CDR3 is TGTGCCAGCAGCTTGGGACAGGGGGCGCCCGGAGACTACACCTTC.

This sequence joins TRBV13 and TRBJ2-1; 8 bases align to TRBD2. CDR1 PRHDT and CDR2 FYEKMQ come from the germline V gene (reference sequence). The trim removed 8 bases at V and 6 bases at J, leaving 9 bases unmatched. The CDR3 covers 14 residues. CDR3 region: CASARGGPGNEQFF. The CDR3 DNA reads as TGTGCCAGCGCCCGGGGGGGCCCGGGCAATGAGCAGTTCTTC. Using reference TRBV13 and TRBJ2-1 for the parts outside the CDR3, the full variable domain is AAGVIQSPRHLIKEKRETATLKCYPIPRHDTVYWYQQGPGQDPQFLISFYEKMQSDKGSIPDRFSAQQFSDYHSELNMSSLELGDSALYFCASARGGPGNEQFFGPGTRLTVL.

The chain recombines TRBV2 with TRBJ1-2, with 12 nucleotides matching TRBD1. CDR1 SNHLY and CDR2 FYNNEI come from the germline V gene. V shed 6 bases, J shed 5 bases, and the junction held 7 bases outside the gene matches. The CDR3 loop spans 15 amino acids. CDR3 sequence: CASSPGTGGAYGYTF. In DNA form, the CDR3 reads TGTGCCAGCAGCCCCGGGACAGGGGGCGCGTATGGCTACACCTTC.

The chain recombines TRBV30 with TRBJ2-5; a weak D match, TRBD2 (6 bases). The CDR3 spans 11 residues. The germline V and J ends were trimmed by 2 bases and 12 bases, with 13 bases remaining between them. In germline, CDR1 is GTSNPN, CDR2 SVGIG (reference sequence). CDR3 in DNA: TGTGCCTGGAGTCATCAGGCTAGCGAGTACTTC. Encoded protein: CAWSHQASEYF.

The chain links TRBV2 to TRBJ2-3; 9 bases agree with TRBD2. The CDR3 extends over 14 amino acids. Germline trimming cut 5 bases from V and 1 base from J; bases unmatched to any gene: 1. Germline lookup yields CDR1 SNHLY and CDR2 FYNNEI. Here the CDR3 DNA reads TGTGCCAGCAGTTGGACTAGCGGCACAGATACGCAGTATTTT. Protein product: CASSWTSGTDTQYF. The whole variable domain, filled in from reference TRBV2 and TRBJ2-3, reads EPEVTQTPSHQVTQMGQEVILRCVPISNHLYFYWYRQILGQKVEFLVSFYNNEISEKSEIFDDQFSVERPDGSNFTLKIRSTKLEDSAMYFCASSWTSGTDTQYFGPGTRLTVL.